This T cell receptor (beta chain) is from a study of cytomegalovirus exposure and HLA in healthy donors (dated by TCRdb to between 2016 and 2019). At the level of the whole study: An earlier analysis of around 600 of the donors reported 250 to 300 Gb of sequence data and around 110 million unique TCR beta sequences from 150 million to 200 million T cells. An early release that covered roughly 600 HLA-typed donors contained approximately 320 gigabases of sequencing data and about 84 million unique TCR sequences. Of the 398 genotyped donors, about 80% fell in the genetic ancestry cluster associated with self-reported Caucasian donors. The study was designed to test whether signatures of past pathogen exposure could be identified by cataloging public T cell receptors. The T cell repertoires of 700 or so subjects were profiled by immunosequencing and related to cytomegalovirus serostatus. A separate validation cohort of 90 to 150 different subjects was used in addition to the roughly 670-subject first cohort. High-throughput TCR immunosequencing, statistical association of individual TCRs with disease status, and machine learning were combined to predict cytomegalovirus infection status. A later analysis re-examined previously published TCR beta repertoires from hundreds of donors and added high-resolution HLA genotyping to investigate patterns of TCR occurrence. In the later analysis, no new phenotypic data were used to find candidate immune exposures; instead, reliance was placed on TCR beta sequences and their occurrence across donors. An earlier analysis of several hundred of the donors applied high-throughput TCR beta sequencing to assess whether each TCR beta V gene segment acted as functional or pseudogenic. Alongside the repertoire data, information on donor age, sex, ethnicity and CMV serostatus was compiled. In a later genetic analysis, genome-wide SNP genotypes for about three fifths of the roughly 670 donors were used, and that subset was treated as a discovery cohort. All discovery cohort repertoires had been generated on a single sequencing platform. HLA typing included class I and class II loci at four-digit resolution. The number of donors typed differed by locus, with roughly 620-630 for A, B, C, DRB1 and DQB1, more than 500 for DQA1, 600 to 610 for DPA1, and roughly 450 for DPB1. Because of strong linkage in the cohort, four or five DR-DQ haplotypes were treated as single units for association and clustering. Across 398 genotyped donors of the cohort, an average of approximately 220,000 unique TCR beta nucleotide sequences per donor were sequenced, and around 19% of those sequences were non-productive. Overall results and qualifications from the work: According to a later analysis, TCR association rates differed among HLA loci, with DRB1 alleles showing the most associated TCRs and HLA-C alleles showing the fewest. When HLA alleles, especially DR and DQ, strongly co-occurred, TCR associations were difficult to assign to individual alleles. It was suggested by the authors that the approach could potentially be generalized to other disease states and immunological phenotypes. The study gave a list of around 170 TCR beta chains associated with cytomegalovirus. A further reported finding was that TCR beta sequences accurately predicted the HLA-A and HLA-B alleles for most subjects in the first cohort. A few of the identified cytomegalovirus-associated TCR beta chains were confirmed in vitro to be specific for cytomegalovirus antigens. The only immune exposure information available for the cohort was CMV serostatus. The classifier was reported to diagnose cytomegalovirus status with high specificity and sensitivity in both the original and validation cohorts. Several of the top co-occurrence clusters appeared to be linked to parvovirus B19, influenza, CMV and Epstein-Barr virus, according to a later analysis. Only TCR beta chains were sequenced in this cohort, and the absence of alpha or paired-chain data limited detectable features. Correlated functional status among segregating V segments might reflect linkage disequilibrium, but an unknown experimental factor could not be ruled out. The earlier analysis of almost 600 of the donors excluded over 15 rarely observed V segments, including chromosome 9 orphons, because counts were too low. Specific HLA alleles were associated with some 15,000 TCR beta sequences at a false discovery rate of 0.05 in a later analysis. An association between a missense DCLRE1C variant and V-gene and J-gene trimming of TCR beta chains was found in a later genetic analysis and replicated in an independent cohort. HLA typing was unavailable for some donors at each locus, so association tests used only the typed subset. An earlier analysis of approximately 590 of the donors showed that most TCR beta V segments appeared in productive rearrangements either about 87% or about 30% of the time, which broadly matched IMGT annotations. In a later analysis, most CMV-associated TCR beta chains were found to appear HLA-restricted, with HLA associations seemingly driven largely by CMV exposure. A later analysis found that HLA-associated TCR beta chains were more clonally expanded and had lower generation probabilities than equally common non-associated chains. The presence/absence analyses assumed that sequencing depth was roughly uniform across donors, and that assumption may not be true. Most TCR sequences were seen in very few donors, while some public TCRs were found in many individuals. The sequencing pipeline was judged likely to have produced a cluster of highly shared sequence variants as a technical artifact. A later genetic analysis reported fewer N-insertions in productive TCRs among donors in an Asian-associated ancestry cluster than the roughly 700-donor mean.

To note about this clone: Its antigen remains undetermined. No base quality information exists; no much larger clone differs at one position.

The library was generated by the immunoSEQ multiplex PCR assay. For the multiplex PCR, a mixture combining 60 forward primers for TCR Vbeta segments and 13 reverse primers for TCR Jbeta segments was used. The CDR3 region of rearranged TCR beta genes was amplified from genomic DNA with a multiplex PCR assay. The Illumina HiSeq System was used to sequence the amplified TCR beta libraries as 87-base-pair reads. As for the original processing: A later analysis counted about 80 million unique TCR beta chains across the 690 or so repertoires, and 9 million to 14 million of these chains were shared by at least two donors. Raw reads were error-corrected and collapsed into unique sequences by a nearest-neighbor algorithm in which closely related sequences were merged to remove PCR and sequencing errors. Alignment of CDR3 sequences to IMGT reference sequences was used to assign V, D and J gene segments. For a sequence to be retained, at least a six-nucleotide match to both a V gene segment and a J gene segment was required. A rearrangement was called productive if the CDR3 had no stop codons and remained in frame with V and J, and every other rearrangement was called non-productive. CDR3 was defined by IMGT convention, running from the second conserved V-encoded cysteine to the conserved J-encoded phenylalanine. In an earlier analysis of approximately 590 of the donors, sequences lacking an unambiguous match to a single V gene segment were excluded. In an earlier analysis of several hundred of the donors, a V segment was called functional when productive rearrangements were above 56.7%, and segregating when the standard deviation between donors exceeded 5%. A statistical classification framework was built to diagnose cytomegalovirus status from the catalog of TCR beta chain sequences. A later analysis assigned V and J genes by comparing TCR nucleotide sequences with IMGT/GENE-DB human TR gene sequences. In a later analysis, CDR3 sequences and most-parsimonious VDJ recombination scenarios were assigned using the TCRdist pipeline. In a later analysis, each TCR beta chain was defined by its CDR3 amino acid sequence together with its V-gene family, and reads without a unique V-gene family were excluded. In a later analysis, approximately 590 highly shared, low-generation-probability nucleotide sequences were removed to address suspected cross-contamination and a sequencing artifact. A later analysis calculated a clonal expansion index for each public chain from normalized within-repertoire ranks of inferred template counts. Generation probabilities in a later analysis came from a VDJ recombination model fitted to out-of-frame rearrangements, and those results were checked against IGoR. In a later analysis, TCR-TCR, TCR-HLA and TCR-CMV co-occurrence was scored with hypergeometric tests, and a repertoire-size bias correction was applied to TCR pairs. In a later analysis, false discovery rates were estimated by permuting HLA or CMV assignments 20 times. A later analysis grouped co-occurring TCRs with DBSCAN, adding TCRdist sequence similarity when clustering within HLA-allele-positive subsets. For co-occurrence clustering, repertoires with fewer than 30,000 or more than 120,000 public chains were excluded, along with roughly five repertoires with anomalous nucleotide sharing. Entries here come from immuneACCESS through TCRdb and include only in-frame sequences with V and J called. Some clones fail to appear in such tables; in the studies checked, an unresolved V gene covers under half of the shortfall, and the cause of the remainder is unknown. V, J and clone size are those of that table, while D and trimming were read from the DNA. Recorded for this sample are about 120,000 clones; over 70% of them occurred a single time. Roughly 4.2% of the sample comes from the top ten.

In total, around 600 healthy bone marrow donors made up the cohort. At the time of sampling, every cohort member was nominally healthy, though immune exposures that went unrecorded were likely present. The donor tested CMV seropositive, placing the donor among the 289 seropositive members of the cohort. A peripheral blood sample was collected from each donor, and TCR beta sequencing was performed on peripheral blood mononuclear cells. The Qiagen DNeasy Blood Extraction Kit was used to extract genomic DNA from the blood cell samples. The sequencing input was PBMCs. This TCR came from a woman between 35 and 50 years old in good health and CMV-seropositive.

The DNA sequence is as follows: TGTGCCACCAGCAAAACTTTACAGGGCCTAGGTGAAGCTTTCTTT. It translates as CATSKTLQGLGEAFF. Recombination linked TRBV15 to TRBJ1-1, with a weak D call of TRBD1 (6 bases match). The CDR3 starts with the cysteine, ends with the phenylalanine, and has 15 residues. The entry retains the CDR3 DNA only, 45 bases that are in frame from base 1. V is reduced by 4 bases and J by 7 bases, leaving a spacing of 19 bases between them. Taken from the germline V gene (reference sequence), the CDR1 and CDR2 loops are LNHNV and YYDKDF.